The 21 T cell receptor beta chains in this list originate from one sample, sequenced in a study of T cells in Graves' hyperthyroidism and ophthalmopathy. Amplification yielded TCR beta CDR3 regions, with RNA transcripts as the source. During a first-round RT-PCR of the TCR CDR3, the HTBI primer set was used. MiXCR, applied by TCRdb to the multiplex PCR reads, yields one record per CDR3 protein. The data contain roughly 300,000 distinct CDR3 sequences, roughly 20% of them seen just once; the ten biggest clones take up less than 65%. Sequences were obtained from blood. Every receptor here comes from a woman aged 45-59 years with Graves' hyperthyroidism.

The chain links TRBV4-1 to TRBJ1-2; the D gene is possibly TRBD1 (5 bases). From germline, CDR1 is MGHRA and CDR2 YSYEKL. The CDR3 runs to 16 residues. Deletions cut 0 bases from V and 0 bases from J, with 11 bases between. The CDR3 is CASSQDWTFTNYGYTF. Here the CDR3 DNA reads TGCGCCAGCAGCCAAGATTGGACATTTACTAACTATGGCTACACCTTC.

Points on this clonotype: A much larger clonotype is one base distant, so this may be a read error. The CDR3: CASSQLTGYYGYTF. The CDR3 DNA reads TGTGCCAGCAGCCAACTGACAGGGTACTATGGCTACACCTTC. The chain links TRBV5-5 to TRBJ1-2, with 7 bases that match TRBD1. Trimming took 4 bases from V and 3 from J; bases not matched to a gene: 6. CDR3 length equals 14 residues. Looked up from germline, CDR1 is SGHKS and CDR2 is YYEKEE (reference sequence).

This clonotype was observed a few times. CDR3: CSASGQRMGGETQYF. The CDR3 bases are TGCAGTGCTAGTGGTCAGCGGATGGGGGGTGAGACCCAGTACTTC. V and J are TRBV20-1 and TRBJ2-5; a weak D match, TRBD2 (6 bases). V shed 3 bases and J shed 5 bases, with 19 bases lying between them. The CDR3 sequence is 15 residues long. In germline, CDR1 is DFQATT, CDR2 SNEGSKA (reference sequence).

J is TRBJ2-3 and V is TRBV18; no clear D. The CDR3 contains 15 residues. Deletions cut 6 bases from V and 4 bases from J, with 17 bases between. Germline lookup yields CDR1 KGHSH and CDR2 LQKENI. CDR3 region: CASSPVVQGADTQYF. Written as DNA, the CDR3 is TGTGCCAGCTCCCCGGTGGTCCAAGGCGCAGATACGCAGTATTTT.

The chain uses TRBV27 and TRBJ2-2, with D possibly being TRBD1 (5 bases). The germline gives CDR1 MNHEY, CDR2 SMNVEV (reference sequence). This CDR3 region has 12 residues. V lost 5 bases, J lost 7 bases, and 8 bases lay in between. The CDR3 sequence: CASSPQGGELFF. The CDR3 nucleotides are TGTGCCAGCAGTCCCCAGGGCGGGGAGCTGTTTTTT.

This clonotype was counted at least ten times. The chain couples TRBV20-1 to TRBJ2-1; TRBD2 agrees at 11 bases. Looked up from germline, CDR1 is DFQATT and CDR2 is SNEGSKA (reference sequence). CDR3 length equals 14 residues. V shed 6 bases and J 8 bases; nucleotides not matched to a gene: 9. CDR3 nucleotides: TGCAGTGCGGTAGCGGGAGGGCCGTCTCATGAGCAGTTCTTC. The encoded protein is CSAVAGGPSHEQFF.

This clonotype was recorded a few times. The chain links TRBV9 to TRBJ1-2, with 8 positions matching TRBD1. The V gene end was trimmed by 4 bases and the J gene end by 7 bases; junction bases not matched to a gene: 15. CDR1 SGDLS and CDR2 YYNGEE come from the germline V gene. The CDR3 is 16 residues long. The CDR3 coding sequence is TGTGCCAGCAGCCCAACGAGCCCAGGGGGCGCGGGTGGCTACACCTTC. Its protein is CASSPTSPGGAGGYTF.

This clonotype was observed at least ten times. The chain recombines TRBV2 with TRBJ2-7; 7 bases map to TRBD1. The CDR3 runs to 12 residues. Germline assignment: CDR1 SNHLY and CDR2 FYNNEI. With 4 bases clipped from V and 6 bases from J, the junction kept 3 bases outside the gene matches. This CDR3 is CASSGQGIEQYF. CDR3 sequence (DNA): TGTGCCAGCAGTGGACAGGGCATCGAGCAGTACTTC. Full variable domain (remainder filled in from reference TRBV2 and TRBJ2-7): EPEVTQTPSHQVTQMGQEVILRCVPISNHLYFYWYRQILGQKVEFLVSFYNNEISEKSEIFDDQFSVERPDGSNFTLKIRSTKLEDSAMYFCASSGQGIEQYFGPGTRLTVT.

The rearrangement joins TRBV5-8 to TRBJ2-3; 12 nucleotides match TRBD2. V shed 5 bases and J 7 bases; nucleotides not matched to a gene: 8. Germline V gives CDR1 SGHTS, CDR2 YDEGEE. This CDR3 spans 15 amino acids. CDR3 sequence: CASSLRLAGEYTQYF. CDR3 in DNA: TGTGCCAGCAGTTTGCGACTAGCGGGGGAATATACGCAGTATTTT.

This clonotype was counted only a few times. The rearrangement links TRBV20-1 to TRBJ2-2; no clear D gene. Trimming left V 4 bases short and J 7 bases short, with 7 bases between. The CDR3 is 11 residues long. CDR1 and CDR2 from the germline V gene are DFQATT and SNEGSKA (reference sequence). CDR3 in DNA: TGCAGTGCTACGCTAAGCGGGGAGCTGTTTTTT. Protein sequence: CSATLSGELFF.

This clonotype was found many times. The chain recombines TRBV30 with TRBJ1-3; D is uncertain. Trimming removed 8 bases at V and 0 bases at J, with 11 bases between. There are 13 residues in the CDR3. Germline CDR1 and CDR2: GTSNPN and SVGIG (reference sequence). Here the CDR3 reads CAVRKSSGNTIYF. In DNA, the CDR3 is TGTGCCGTGCGGAAGAGCTCTGGAAACACCATATATTTT.

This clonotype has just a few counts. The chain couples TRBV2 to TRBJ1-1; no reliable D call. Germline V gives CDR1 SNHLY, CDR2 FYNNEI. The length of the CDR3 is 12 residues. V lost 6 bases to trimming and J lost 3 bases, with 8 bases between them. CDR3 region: CASRLRDTEAFF. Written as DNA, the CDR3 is TGTGCCAGCAGACTCCGGGACACTGAAGCTTTCTTT.

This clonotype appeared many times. In DNA, the CDR3 is TGTGCCAGCAAAGACAGCCCCTCTGGAAACACCATATATTTT. This sequence encodes CASKDSPSGNTIYF. J is TRBJ1-3 and V is TRBV12-3 or TRBV12-4, with D possibly being TRBD1 (5 bases). This CDR3 has 14 residues. The ends were cut back, 7 bases at V and 0 bases at J, with 10 bases in the middle.

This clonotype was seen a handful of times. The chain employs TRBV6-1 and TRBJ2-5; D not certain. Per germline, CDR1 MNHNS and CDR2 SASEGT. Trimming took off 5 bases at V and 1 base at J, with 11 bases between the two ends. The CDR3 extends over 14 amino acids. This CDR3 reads CASSYGAGQETQYF. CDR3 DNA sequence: TGTGCCAGCAGTTATGGCGCCGGCCAAGAGACCCAGTACTTC.

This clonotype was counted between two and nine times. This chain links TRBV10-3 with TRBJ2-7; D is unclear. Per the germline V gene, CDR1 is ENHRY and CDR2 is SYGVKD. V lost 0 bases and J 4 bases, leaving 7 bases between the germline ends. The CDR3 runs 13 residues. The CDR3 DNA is TGTGCCATCAGTGAGTCTGCCGGGTACGAGCAGTACGTC. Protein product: CAISESAGYEQYV.

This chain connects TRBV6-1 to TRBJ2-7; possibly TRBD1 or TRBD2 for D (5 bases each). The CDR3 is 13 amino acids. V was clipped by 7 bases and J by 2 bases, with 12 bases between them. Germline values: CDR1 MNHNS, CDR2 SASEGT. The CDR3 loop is CASIRDLPYEQYF. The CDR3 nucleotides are TGTGCCAGCATCCGGGACCTTCCCTACGAGCAGTACTTC.

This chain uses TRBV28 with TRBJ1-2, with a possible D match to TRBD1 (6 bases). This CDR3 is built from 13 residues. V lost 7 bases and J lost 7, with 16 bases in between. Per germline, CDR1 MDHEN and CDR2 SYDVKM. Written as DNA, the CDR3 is TGTGCCAGCATAGGGGGACTCCCGACTGGCTACACCTTC. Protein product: CASIGGLPTGYTF.

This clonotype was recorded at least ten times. The CDR3 sequence is CASSFSAFPLANQPQHF. CDR3 coding DNA: TGTGCCAGCAGTTTTAGTGCATTCCCTTTGGCGAATCAGCCCCAGCATTTT. The chain is built from TRBV12-3 or TRBV12-4 and TRBJ1-5; D gene unclear. This CDR3 is 17 amino acids long. V lost 3 bases and J lost 4, with 19 bases in between.

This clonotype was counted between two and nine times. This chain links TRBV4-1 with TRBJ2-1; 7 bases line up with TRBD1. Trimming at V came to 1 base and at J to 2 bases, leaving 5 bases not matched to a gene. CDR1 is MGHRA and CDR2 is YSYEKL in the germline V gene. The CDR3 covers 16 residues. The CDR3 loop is CASSQGKGAPYNEQFF. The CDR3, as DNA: TGCGCCAGCAGCCAAGGAAAGGGGGCCCCCTACAATGAGCAGTTCTTC.

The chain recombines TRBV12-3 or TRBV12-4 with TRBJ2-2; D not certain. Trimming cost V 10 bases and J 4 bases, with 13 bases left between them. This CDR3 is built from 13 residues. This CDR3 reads CATSLHPTGELFF. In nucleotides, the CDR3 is TGTGCCACCTCACTACACCCCACCGGGGAGCTGTTTTTT.

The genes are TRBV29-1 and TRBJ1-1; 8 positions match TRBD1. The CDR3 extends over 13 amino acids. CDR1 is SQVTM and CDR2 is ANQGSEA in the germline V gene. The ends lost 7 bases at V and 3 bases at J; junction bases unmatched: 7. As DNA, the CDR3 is TGCAGCGCATCCAGGGGGCTGGACACTGAAGCTTTCTTT. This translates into CSASRGLDTEAFF. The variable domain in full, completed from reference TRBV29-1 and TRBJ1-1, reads SAVISQKPSRDICQRGTSLTIQCQVDSQVTMMFWYRQQPGQSLTLIATANQGSEATYESGFVIDKFPISRPNLTFSTLTVSNMSPEDSSIYLCSASRGLDTEAFFGQGTRLTVV.